This T cell receptor (beta chain) was captured by sequencing in a study of blood T cell repertoires in COVID-19. The CDR3 has 15 amino acids. Germline-derived CDR1 and CDR2 are LNHDA and SQIVND (reference sequence). Trimming removed 1 base at V and 0 bases at J, with 7 bases between. Across 24 US areas, participants ranged in age from about 18 to 90 years. Data came from immunoSEQ multiplex PCR; TCRdb stores just in-frame clones and leaves some out. The sample lists 320,000 or so clones; around 85% were seen once. Sequencing used PBMCs or T cells enriched from blood (not recorded which). The sequence derives from a woman younger than 45 who had been exposed to COVID-19. The chain recombines TRBV19 with TRBJ2-1, with D unclear. The CDR3 DNA follows: TGTGCCAGTAGTATAGGTTGGAGCTCCTACAATGAGCAGTTCTTC. It encodes CASSIGWSSYNEQFF.